The 2 T cell receptor beta chains presented below share a single source sample, sequenced in a study of blood T cell repertoires in COVID-19. Some clones are missing from TCRdb's copy, which holds only in-frame ones; the method was immunoSEQ multiplex PCR. The data hold about 170,000 clones, with under 90% observed a single time. The sample was peripheral blood. The receptors derive from a woman in her 70s with COVID-19, enrolled during active disease.

This chain uses TRBV6-6 with TRBJ1-1; D is perhaps TRBD1 (5 bases). The CDR3 runs to 16 residues. V lost 5 bases and J lost 1, with 17 bases in between. Per the germline V gene, CDR1 is MNHNY and CDR2 is SVGAGI (reference sequence). CDR3 amino acids: CASSQISGIPNTEAFF. The DNA of the CDR3 is TGTGCCAGCAGTCAGATTTCAGGGATTCCGAACACTGAAGCTTTCTTT.

V and J are TRBV10-3 and TRBJ1-1, with 7 bases fitting TRBD1. Germline trimming cut 7 bases from V and 8 bases from J; bases unmatched to any gene: 13. Germline CDR1 ENHRY, CDR2 SYGVKD. The CDR3 sequence is 14 residues long. The CDR3 DNA sequence: TGTGCCATCAACCAGGGACAGACCACATCCGAAGCTTTCTTT. Its translation: CAINQGQTTSEAFF.